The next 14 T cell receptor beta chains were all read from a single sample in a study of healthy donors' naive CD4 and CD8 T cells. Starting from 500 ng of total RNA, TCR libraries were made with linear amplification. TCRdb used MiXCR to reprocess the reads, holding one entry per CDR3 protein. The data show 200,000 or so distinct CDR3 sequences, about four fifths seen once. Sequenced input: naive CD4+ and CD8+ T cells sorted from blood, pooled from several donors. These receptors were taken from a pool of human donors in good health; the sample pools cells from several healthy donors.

As DNA, the CDR3 is TGTGCCAGCGGTTGGACAGGGCAATATAATTCACCCCTCCACTTT. Protein sequence: CASGWTGQYNSPLHF. The chain is built from TRBV5-6 and TRBJ1-6; 8 bases fit TRBD1. The V gene end was trimmed by 7 bases and the J gene end by 4 bases; junction bases not matched to a gene: 7. The CDR3 is 15 amino acids. Per germline, CDR1 SGHDT and CDR2 YYEEEE.

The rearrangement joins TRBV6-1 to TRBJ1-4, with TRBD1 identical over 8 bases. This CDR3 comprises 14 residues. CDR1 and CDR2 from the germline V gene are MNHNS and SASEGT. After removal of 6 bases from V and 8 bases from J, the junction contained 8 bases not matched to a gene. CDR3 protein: CASSRGQGREKLFF. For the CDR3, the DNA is TGTGCCAGCAGCCGAGGACAGGGTAGAGAAAAACTGTTTTTT.

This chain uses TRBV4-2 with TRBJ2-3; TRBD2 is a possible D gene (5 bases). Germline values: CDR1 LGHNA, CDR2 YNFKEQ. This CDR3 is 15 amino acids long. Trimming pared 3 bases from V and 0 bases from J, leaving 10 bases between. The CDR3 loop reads CASSQSLASTDTQYF. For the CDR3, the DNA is TGTGCCAGCAGCCAGTCCCTAGCTAGCACAGATACGCAGTATTTT.

The CDR3 nucleotides are TGTGCCAGCAGCTTGGAGTGGCTAGCGGGAAAATACGAGCAGTACTTC. Encoded protein: CASSLEWLAGKYEQYF. The V call is TRBV5-5, the J call TRBJ2-7, with 9 bases matching TRBD2. The trim removed 0 bases at V and 4 bases at J, leaving 8 bases unmatched. The CDR3 contains 16 residues. Germline lookup yields CDR1 SGHKS and CDR2 YYEKEE (reference sequence).

DNA for the CDR3: TGTGCCAGCAGCTCGGACAGATCCTACGAGCAGTACTTC. Translated, it gives CASSSDRSYEQYF. The chain joins TRBV11-1 to TRBJ2-7; D may be TRBD1 (6 bases). The CDR3 is made up of 13 amino acids. The V gene's germline CDR1 is SGHAT and CDR2 FQDESV (reference sequence). The V end was cut by 4 bases, the J end by 1 base, with 8 bases between.

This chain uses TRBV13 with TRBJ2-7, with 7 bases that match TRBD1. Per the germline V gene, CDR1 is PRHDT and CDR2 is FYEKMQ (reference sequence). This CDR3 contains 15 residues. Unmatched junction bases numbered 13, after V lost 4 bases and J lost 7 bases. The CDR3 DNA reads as TGTGCCAGCAGCTCATACAGGGGCGGATTGAGGGAGCAGTACTTC. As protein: CASSSYRGGLREQYF. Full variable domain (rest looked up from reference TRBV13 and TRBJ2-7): AAGVIQSPRHLIKEKRETATLKCYPIPRHDTVYWYQQGPGQDPQFLISFYEKMQSDKGSIPDRFSAQQFSDYHSELNMSSLELGDSALYFCASSSYRGGLREQYFGPGTRLTVT.

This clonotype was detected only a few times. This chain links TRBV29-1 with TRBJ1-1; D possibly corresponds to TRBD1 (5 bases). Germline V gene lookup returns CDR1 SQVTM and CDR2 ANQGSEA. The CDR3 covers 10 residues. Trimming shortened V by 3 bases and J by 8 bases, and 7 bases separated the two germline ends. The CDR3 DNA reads TGCAGCGTTGATCAGGGAGAAGCTTTCTTT. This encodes CSVDQGEAFF.

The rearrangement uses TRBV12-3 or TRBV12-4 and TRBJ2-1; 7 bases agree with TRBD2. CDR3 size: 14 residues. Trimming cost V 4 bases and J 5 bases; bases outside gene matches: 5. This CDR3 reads CASSSREVNNEQFF. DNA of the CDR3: TGTGCCAGCAGTTCACGGGAGGTTAACAATGAGCAGTTCTTC.

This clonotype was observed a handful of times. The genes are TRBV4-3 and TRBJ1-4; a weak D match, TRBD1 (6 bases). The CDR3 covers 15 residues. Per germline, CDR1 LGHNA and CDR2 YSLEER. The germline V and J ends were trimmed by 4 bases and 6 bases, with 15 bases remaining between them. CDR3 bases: TGCGCCAGCAGCCTCTGGACAGCCAGCGATGAAAAACTGTTTTTT. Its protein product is CASSLWTASDEKLFF.

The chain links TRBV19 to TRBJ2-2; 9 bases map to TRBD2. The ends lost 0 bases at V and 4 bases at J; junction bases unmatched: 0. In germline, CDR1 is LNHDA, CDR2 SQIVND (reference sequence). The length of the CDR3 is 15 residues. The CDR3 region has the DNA TGTGCCAGTAGTATAGAGACTAGCGGCACCGGGGAGCTGTTTTTT. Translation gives CASSIETSGTGELFF.

CDR3 coding DNA: TGTGCCAGCAGCGCCCACTCGGACGCGGGAGAGCAGTACTTC. Amino acid sequence: CASSAHSDAGEQYF. The V and J genes are TRBV11-2 and TRBJ2-7; D perhaps matches TRBD2 (6 bases). The germline V gene encodes CDR1 SGHAT and CDR2 FQNNGV. Trimming stripped 5 bases from V and 7 bases from J, with 18 bases between. CDR3 length: 14 amino acids.

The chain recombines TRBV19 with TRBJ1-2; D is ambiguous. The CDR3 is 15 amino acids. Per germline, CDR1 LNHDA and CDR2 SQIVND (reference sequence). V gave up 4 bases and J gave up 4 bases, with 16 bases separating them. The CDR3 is CASSTGPQSGYGYTF. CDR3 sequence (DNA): TGTGCCAGTAGTACAGGACCCCAATCCGGCTATGGCTACACCTTC.

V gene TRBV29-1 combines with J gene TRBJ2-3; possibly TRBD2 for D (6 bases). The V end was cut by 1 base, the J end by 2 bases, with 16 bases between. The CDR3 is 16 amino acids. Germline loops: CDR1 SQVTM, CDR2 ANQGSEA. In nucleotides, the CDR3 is TGCAGCGTTGAAGGGGTTAGCGGAGACTCCACAGATACGCAGTATTTT. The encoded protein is CSVEGVSGDSTDTQYF.

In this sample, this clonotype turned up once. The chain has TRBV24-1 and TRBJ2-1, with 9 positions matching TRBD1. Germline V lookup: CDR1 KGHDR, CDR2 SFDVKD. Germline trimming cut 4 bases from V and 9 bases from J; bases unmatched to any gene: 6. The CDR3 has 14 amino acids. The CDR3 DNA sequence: TGTGCCACCAGTGACTCCGGGACAGGGTTTGAGCAGTTCTTC. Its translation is CATSDSGTGFEQFF.